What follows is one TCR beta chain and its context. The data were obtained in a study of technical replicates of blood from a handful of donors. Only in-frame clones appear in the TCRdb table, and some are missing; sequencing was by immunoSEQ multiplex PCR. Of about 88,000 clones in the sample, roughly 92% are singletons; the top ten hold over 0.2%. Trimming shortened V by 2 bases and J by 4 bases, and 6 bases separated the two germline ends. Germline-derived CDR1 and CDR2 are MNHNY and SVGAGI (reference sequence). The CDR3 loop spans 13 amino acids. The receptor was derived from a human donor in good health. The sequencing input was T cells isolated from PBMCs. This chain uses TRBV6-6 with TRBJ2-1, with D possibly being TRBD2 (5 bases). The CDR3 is CASSYTGYNEQFF. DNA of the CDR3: TGTGCCAGCAGTTACACGGGATACAATGAGCAGTTCTTC.